Listed below are T cell receptor beta chains from one sample, sequenced in a study of T cell responses to AZD1222 COVID-19 vaccine. TCRdb's copy holds only in-frame clones and misses some; the assay was immunoSEQ multiplex PCR. The repertoire holds 120,000 to 150,000 clones, with more than 75% as singletons. This sample comprised peripheral blood, obtained on day 0 of MenACWY control vaccination. The receptor set was obtained from an adult in good health. Each CDR3 is given with its conserved first and last residue. D genes are given only for firm matches. Size values are once, few and many counts, or a class for expanded clones, and some rows have none.

V	J	D	size	CDR3	DNA
TRBV12-3/TRBV12-4	TRBJ2-2	.	.	CASWLGGELFF	TGTGCCAGCTGGTTAGGGGGGGAGCTGTTTTTT
TRBV7-9	TRBJ1-1	.	.	CASSLPNGHLNTEAFF	TGTGCCAGCAGCCTACCAAATGGACACTTGAACACTGAAGCTTTCTTT
TRBV15	TRBJ1-2	TRBD1	.	CATSVQGNYGYTF	TGTGCCACCAGCGTACAGGGGAACTATGGCTACACCTTC
TRBV14	TRBJ1-1	.	few	CASSSYMNTEAFF	TGTGCCAGCAGCTCTTACATGAACACTGAAGCTTTCTTT
TRBV6-5	TRBJ2-3	TRBD1	.	CASSFSPGTVTDTQYF	TGTGCCAGCAGTTTCTCCCCCGGGACAGTGACAGATACGCAGTATTTT
TRBV5-1	TRBJ1-2	TRBD1	few	CASRTTGTGNGYTF	TGCGCCAGCAGGACCACCGGGACAGGTAATGGCTACACCTTC
TRBV4-1	TRBJ1-2	.	.	CASSQAPGFSYGYTF	TGCGCCAGCAGCCAAGCCCCAGGATTTAGCTATGGCTACACCTTC
TRBV3-1/TRBV3-2	TRBJ1-4	TRBD1	.	CASRPGTGGEKLFF	TGTGCCAGCAGACCCGGGACAGGGGGTGAAAAACTGTTTTTT
TRBV7-8	TRBJ1-5	.	.	CASSPWKDEPQHF	TGTGCCAGCAGCCCATGGAAGGATGAGCCCCAGCATTTT
TRBV5-1	TRBJ2-7	.	.	CASSLGPASYEQYF	TGCGCCAGCAGCCTGGGGCCAGCGTCCTACGAGCAGTACTTC
TRBV19	TRBJ1-5	.	.	CASRSGRPSNQPQHF	TGTGCCAGTAGGTCGGGGAGGCCTAGCAATCAGCCCCAGCATTTT
TRBV27	TRBJ1-5	.	few	CASSTFGGANQPQHF	TGTGCCAGCAGTACATTCGGGGGGGCTAATCAGCCCCAGCATTTT
TRBV3-1/TRBV3-2	TRBJ1-1	.	once	CASSQDQVPEAFF	TGTGCCAGCAGCCAAGATCAGGTCCCAGAAGCTTTCTTT
TRBV9	TRBJ2-1	TRBD2	.	CASSAGLATEQFF	TGTGCCAGCAGCGCGGGACTAGCAACTGAGCAGTTCTTC
TRBV28	TRBJ2-2	.	.	CASSFSRQANTGELFF	TGTGCCAGCAGTTTCTCCAGACAGGCGAACACCGGGGAGCTGTTTTTT
TRBV30	TRBJ1-6	.	.	CAWSGPVPYSPLHF	TGTGCCTGGAGCGGGCCGGTCCCCTATTCACCCCTCCACTTT
TRBV5-6	TRBJ2-3	TRBD2	.	CASSLGLAGSDTQYF	TGTGCCAGCAGCTTGGGACTAGCGGGGTCAGATACGCAGTATTTT
TRBV7-3	TRBJ2-3	.	.	CASSLMVAEDTQYF	TGTGCCAGCAGCTTAATGGTAGCGGAAGATACGCAGTATTTT
TRBV7-9	TRBJ2-7	.	.	CASSFGQPSYEQYF	TGTGCCAGCAGCTTTGGGCAGCCCTCCTACGAGCAGTACTTC
TRBV3-1/TRBV3-2	TRBJ2-3	TRBD2	once	CASSRRGVGPDTQYF	TGTGCCAGCAGCCGACGGGGGGTGGGCCCAGATACGCAGTATTTT
TRBV7-9	TRBJ2-3	.	.	CASSLGQFHEDTQYF	TGTGCCAGCAGCTTAGGACAGTTTCATGAGGATACGCAGTATTTT
TRBV14	TRBJ2-7	.	.	CASSQGGRWTWSGALSYEQYF	TGTGCCAGCAGCCAAGGGGGACGGTGGACTTGGTCGGGGGCCCTCTCCTACGAGCAGTACTTC
TRBV2	TRBJ2-5	TRBD2	once	CASSELPGRRGEETQYF	TGTGCCAGCAGTGAATTGCCGGGGCGGCGGGGGGAAGAGACCCAGTACTTC
TRBV2	TRBJ2-4	.	.	CASSDFGQVQYF	TGTGCCAGCAGTGACTTCGGGCAGGTTCAGTACTTC
TRBV7-9	TRBJ1-2	.	.	CASSFSSGYTF	TGTGCCAGCAGCTTCTCGTCCGGCTACACCTTC
TRBV4-2	TRBJ2-1	.	.	CASSQDPGGVSYNEQFF	TGTGCCAGCAGCCAAGATCCCGGGGGAGTGTCCTACAATGAGCAGTTCTTC
TRBV3-1/TRBV3-2	TRBJ1-2	TRBD1	.	CASSQDRQGQLAGYTF	TGTGCCAGCAGCCAAGATAGACAGGGGCAATTGGCTGGCTACACCTTC
TRBV27	TRBJ1-4	.	.	CASSSDRAEEKLFF	TGTGCCAGCAGCTCAGACCGGGCCGAGGAAAAACTGTTTTTT
TRBV13	TRBJ2-5	.	.	CASSLNFQETQYF	TGTGCCAGCAGCTTAAACTTTCAAGAGACCCAGTACTTC
TRBV13	TRBJ2-1	TRBD1	.	CASSPGTGGWNEQFF	TGTGCCAGCAGCCCCGGGACAGGGGGCTGGAATGAGCAGTTCTTC
TRBV20-1	TRBJ2-1	TRBD2	once	CSALGGREQFF	TGCAGTGCCCTGGGCGGGAGGGAGCAGTTCTTC
TRBV5-5	TRBJ2-5	TRBD1	.	CASSLGRQGGRETQYF	TGTGCCAGCAGCTTGGGTCGACAGGGGGGACGGGAGACCCAGTACTTC
TRBV6-5	TRBJ2-5	.	.	CASSYSGQKTETQYF	TGTGCCAGCAGTTACTCCGGACAGAAAACAGAGACCCAGTACTTC
TRBV28	TRBJ2-5	.	.	CASLGAEETQYF	TGTGCCAGCCTGGGGGCGGAAGAGACCCAGTACTTC
TRBV4-1	TRBJ1-4	.	.	CASRQDRNNEKLFF	TGCGCCAGCAGACAGGACAGAAATAATGAAAAACTGTTTTTT
TRBV10-1	TRBJ2-2	TRBD1	.	CASSERRGGAGGELFF	TGCGCCAGCAGTGAACGACGAGGGGGCGCGGGCGGGGAGCTGTTTTTT
TRBV28	TRBJ1-6	TRBD1	.	CASRDRANPPLHF	TGTGCCAGCCGGGACAGGGCCAATCCACCCCTCCACTTT
TRBV7-3	TRBJ2-3	.	.	CASSLTYSPTDTQYF	TGTGCCAGCAGCTTAACTTACTCCCCCACAGATACGCAGTATTTT
TRBV19	TRBJ2-3	TRBD2	.	CASSIDGGTDTQYF	TGTGCCAGTAGTATAGACGGGGGGACAGATACGCAGTATTTT
TRBV6-5	TRBJ2-4	TRBD1	.	CASSTSTGTKNIQYF	TGTGCCAGCAGTACATCGACAGGGACCAAAAACATTCAGTACTTC
TRBV11-2	TRBJ2-3	.	once	CASSLSLNSLSTDTQYF	TGTGCCAGCAGCTTAAGCCTCAACTCGCTGAGCACAGATACGCAGTATTTT
TRBV19	TRBJ2-3	TRBD1	.	CASSHRGFSTDTQYF	TGTGCCAGTAGTCACAGGGGGTTTAGCACAGATACGCAGTATTTT
TRBV6-5	TRBJ2-1	.	few	CASSYSTRCEQFF	TGTGCCAGCAGTTACTCGACGCGGTGTGAGCAGTTCTTC
TRBV3-1/TRBV3-2	TRBJ1-3	.	.	CASSQGGTGNTIYF	TGTGCCAGCAGCCAGGGGGGAACTGGAAACACCATATATTTT
TRBV11-2	TRBJ1-1	TRBD1	once	CASSFRRGHTEAFF	TGTGCCAGCAGCTTCCGGAGGGGGCACACTGAAGCTTTCTTT
TRBV3-1/TRBV3-2	TRBJ1-6	.	.	CASSQAAGSPLHF	TGTGCCAGCAGCCAAGCCGCTGGCTCACCCCTCCACTTT
TRBV5-4	TRBJ2-1	.	.	CASSAPGPRTSNEQFF	TGTGCCAGCAGCGCGCCGGGACCCCGAACCAGCAATGAGCAGTTCTTC
TRBV5-1	TRBJ2-1	TRBD2	.	CASSLTSGSEQFF	TGCGCCAGCAGCTTGACTAGCGGTAGTGAGCAGTTCTTC
TRBV7-2	TRBJ2-6	.	.	CASTAHSGANVLTF	TGTGCCAGCACCGCGCACTCTGGGGCCAACGTCCTGACTTTC
TRBV5-1	TRBJ1-1	.	.	CASSGVGGRMNTEAFF	TGCGCCAGCAGCGGGGTTGGGGGGCGAATGAACACTGAAGCTTTCTTT
TRBV10-3	TRBJ2-3	TRBD2	.	CAISSAGVDSTDTQYF	TGTGCCATCAGTTCAGCGGGGGTCGACAGCACAGATACGCAGTATTTT
TRBV5-4	TRBJ1-1	.	.	CASSSLLGLNTEAFF	TGTGCCAGCAGCTCCCTTTTGGGCCTGAACACTGAAGCTTTCTTT
TRBV15	TRBJ1-2	.	.	CATSRDHLGANYGYTF	TGTGCCACCAGCAGAGATCACCTGGGTGCTAACTATGGCTACACCTTC
TRBV12-3/TRBV12-4	TRBJ1-5	.	.	CASRLQNQPQHF	TGTGCCAGCAGACTACAGAATCAGCCCCAGCATTTT
TRBV3-1/TRBV3-2	TRBJ1-3	.	.	CASSQDVASGNTIYF	TGTGCCAGCAGCCAAGATGTGGCCTCTGGAAACACCATATATTTT
TRBV3-1/TRBV3-2	TRBJ1-5	.	.	CASSQDVGSGAYSNQPQHF	TGTGCCAGCAGCCAAGATGTCGGGTCGGGGGCCTATAGCAATCAGCCCCAGCATTTT
TRBV12-3/TRBV12-4	TRBJ1-2	.	.	CASSPSGYGYTF	TGTGCCAGCAGTCCCTCCGGGTATGGCTACACCTTC
TRBV7-8	TRBJ1-2	TRBD1	few	CASSLGTGQATNTF	TGTGCCAGCAGCTTAGGAACGGGACAGGCCACGAACACCTTC